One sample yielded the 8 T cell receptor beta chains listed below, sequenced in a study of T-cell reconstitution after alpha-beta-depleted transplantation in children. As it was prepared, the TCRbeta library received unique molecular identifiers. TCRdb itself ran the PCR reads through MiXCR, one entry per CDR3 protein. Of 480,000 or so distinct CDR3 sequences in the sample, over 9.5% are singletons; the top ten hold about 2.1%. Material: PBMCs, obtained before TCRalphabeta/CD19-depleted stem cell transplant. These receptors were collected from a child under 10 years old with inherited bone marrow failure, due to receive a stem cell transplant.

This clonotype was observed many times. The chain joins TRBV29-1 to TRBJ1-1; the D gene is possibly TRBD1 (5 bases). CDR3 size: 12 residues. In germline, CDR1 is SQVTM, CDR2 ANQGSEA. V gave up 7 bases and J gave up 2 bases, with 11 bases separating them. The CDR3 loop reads CSAGRINTEAFF. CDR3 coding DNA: TGCAGCGCGGGACGGATAAACACTGAAGCTTTCTTT.

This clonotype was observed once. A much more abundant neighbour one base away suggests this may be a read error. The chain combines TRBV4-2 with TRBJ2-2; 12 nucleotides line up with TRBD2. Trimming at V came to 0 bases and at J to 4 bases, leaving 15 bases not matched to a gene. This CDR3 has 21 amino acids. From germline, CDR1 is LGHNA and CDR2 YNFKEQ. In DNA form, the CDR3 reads TGTGCCAGCAGCCAAGACCCCGCCTGGACTAGCGGGAATTCGTCCACCGGGGAGCTGTTTTTT. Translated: CASSQDPAWTSGNSSTGELFF.

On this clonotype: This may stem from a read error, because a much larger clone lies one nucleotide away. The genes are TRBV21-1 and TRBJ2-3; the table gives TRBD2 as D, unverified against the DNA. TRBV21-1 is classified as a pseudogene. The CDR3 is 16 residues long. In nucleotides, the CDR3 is TGTGCCAGCAGCAAACCAGTAGCGGGAAGCATAGATACGCAGTATTTT. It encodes CASSKPVAGSIDTQYF.

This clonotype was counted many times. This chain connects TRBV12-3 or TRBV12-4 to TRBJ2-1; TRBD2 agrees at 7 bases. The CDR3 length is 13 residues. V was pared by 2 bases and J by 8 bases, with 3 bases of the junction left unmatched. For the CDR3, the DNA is TGTGCCAGCAGTTTATTTAGCGGGCATGAGCAGTTCTTC. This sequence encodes CASSLFSGHEQFF.

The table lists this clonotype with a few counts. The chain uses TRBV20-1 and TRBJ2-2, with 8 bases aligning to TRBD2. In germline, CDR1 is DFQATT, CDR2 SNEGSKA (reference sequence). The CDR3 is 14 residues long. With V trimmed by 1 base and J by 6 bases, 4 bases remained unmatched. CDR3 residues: CSARGREDAGELFF. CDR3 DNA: TGCAGTGCTAGAGGGCGGGAGGACGCCGGGGAGCTGTTTTTT.

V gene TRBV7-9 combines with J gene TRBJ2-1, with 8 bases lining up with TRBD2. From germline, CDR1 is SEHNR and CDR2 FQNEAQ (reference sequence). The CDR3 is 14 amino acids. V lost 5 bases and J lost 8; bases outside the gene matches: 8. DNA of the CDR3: TGTGCCAGCAGCCAACGGGGGGGTATCGATGAGCAGTTCTTC. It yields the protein CASSQRGGIDEQFF.

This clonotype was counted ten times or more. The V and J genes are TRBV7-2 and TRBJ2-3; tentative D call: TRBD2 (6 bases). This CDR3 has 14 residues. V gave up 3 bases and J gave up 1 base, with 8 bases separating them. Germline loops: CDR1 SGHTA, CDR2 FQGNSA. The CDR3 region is CASSFGGGTDTQYF. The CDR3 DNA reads TGTGCCAGCAGCTTCGGGGGAGGCACAGATACGCAGTATTTT.

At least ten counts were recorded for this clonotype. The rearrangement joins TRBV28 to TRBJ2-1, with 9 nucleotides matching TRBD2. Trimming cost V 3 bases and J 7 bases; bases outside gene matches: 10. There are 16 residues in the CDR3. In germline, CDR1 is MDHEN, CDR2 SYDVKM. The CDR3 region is CASSFVWREGRNEQFF. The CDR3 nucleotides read TGTGCCAGCAGTTTCGTTTGGCGGGAGGGCCGGAATGAGCAGTTCTTC.